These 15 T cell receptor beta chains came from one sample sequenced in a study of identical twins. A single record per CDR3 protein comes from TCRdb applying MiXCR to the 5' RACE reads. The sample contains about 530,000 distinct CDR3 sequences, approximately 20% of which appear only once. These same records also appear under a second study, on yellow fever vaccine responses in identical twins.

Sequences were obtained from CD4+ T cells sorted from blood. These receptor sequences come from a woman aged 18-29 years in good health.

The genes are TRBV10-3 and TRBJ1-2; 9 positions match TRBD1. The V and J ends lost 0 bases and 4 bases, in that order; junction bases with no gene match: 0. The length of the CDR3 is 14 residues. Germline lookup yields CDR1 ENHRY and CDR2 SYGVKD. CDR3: CAISESTGGYGYTF. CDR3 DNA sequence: TGTGCCATCAGTGAGTCGACAGGGGGCTATGGCTACACCTTC.

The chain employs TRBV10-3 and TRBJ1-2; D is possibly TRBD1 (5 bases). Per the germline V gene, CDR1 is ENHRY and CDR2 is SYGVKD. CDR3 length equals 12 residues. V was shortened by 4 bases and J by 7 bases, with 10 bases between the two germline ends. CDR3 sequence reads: CAISVGDSGYTF. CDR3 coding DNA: TGTGCCATCAGTGTGGGGGACTCTGGCTACACCTTC.

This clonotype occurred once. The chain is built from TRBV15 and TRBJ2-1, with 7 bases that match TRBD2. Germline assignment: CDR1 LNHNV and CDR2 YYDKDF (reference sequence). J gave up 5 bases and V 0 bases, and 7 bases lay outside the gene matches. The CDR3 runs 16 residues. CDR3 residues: CATSRDKASGNNEQFF. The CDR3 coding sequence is TGTGCCACCAGCAGAGATAAGGCTAGCGGAAACAATGAGCAGTTCTTC.

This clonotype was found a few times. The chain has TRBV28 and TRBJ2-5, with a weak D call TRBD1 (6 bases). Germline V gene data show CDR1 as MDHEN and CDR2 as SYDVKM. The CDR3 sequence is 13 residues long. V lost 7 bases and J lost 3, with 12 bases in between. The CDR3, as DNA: TGTGCCAGCAACAGGGCCAACAAAGAGACCCAGTACTTC. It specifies CASNRANKETQYF.

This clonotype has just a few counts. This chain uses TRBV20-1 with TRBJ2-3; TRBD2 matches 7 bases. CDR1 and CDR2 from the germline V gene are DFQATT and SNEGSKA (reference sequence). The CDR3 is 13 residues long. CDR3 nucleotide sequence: TGCAGCGCCTTTCGACTAGCAGCAGATACGCAGTATTTT. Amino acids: CSAFRLAADTQYF.

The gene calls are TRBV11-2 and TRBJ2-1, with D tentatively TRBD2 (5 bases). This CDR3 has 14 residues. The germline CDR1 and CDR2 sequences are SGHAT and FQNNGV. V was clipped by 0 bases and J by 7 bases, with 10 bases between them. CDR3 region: CASSLDARANEQFF. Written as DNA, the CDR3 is TGTGCCAGCAGCTTAGATGCGAGGGCTAATGAGCAGTTCTTC.

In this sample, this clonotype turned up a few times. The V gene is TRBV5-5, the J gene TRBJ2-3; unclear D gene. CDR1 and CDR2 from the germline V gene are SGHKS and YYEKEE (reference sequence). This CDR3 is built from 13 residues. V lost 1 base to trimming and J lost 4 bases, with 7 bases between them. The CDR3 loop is CASSLRAPDTQYF. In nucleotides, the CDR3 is TGTGCCAGCAGCTTGAGGGCCCCAGATACGCAGTATTTT.

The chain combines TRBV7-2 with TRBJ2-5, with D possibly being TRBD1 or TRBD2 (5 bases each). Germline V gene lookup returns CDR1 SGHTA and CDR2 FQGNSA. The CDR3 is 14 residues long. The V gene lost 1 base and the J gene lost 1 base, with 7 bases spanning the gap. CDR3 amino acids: CASSLVGTQETQYF. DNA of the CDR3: TGTGCCAGCAGCTTAGTGGGGACCCAAGAGACCCAGTACTTC.

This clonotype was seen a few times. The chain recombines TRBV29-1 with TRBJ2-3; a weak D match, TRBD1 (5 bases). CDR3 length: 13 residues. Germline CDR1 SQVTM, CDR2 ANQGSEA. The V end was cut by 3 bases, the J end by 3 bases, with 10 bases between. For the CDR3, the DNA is TGCAGCGTTGACAAGGGGTCAACAGATACGCAGTATTTT. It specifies CSVDKGSTDTQYF.

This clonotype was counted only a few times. The CDR3 bases are TGTGCCAGCAGCCAACCCGACAGGAACACTGAAGCTTTCTTT. Amino acid sequence: CASSQPDRNTEAFF. This chain uses TRBV3-1 with TRBJ1-1; possibly TRBD1 for D (5 bases). The germline V gene has CDR1 LGHDT and CDR2 YNNKEL (reference sequence). The CDR3 is 14 residues long. V was trimmed by 2 bases and J by 1 base, leaving 8 bases between them.

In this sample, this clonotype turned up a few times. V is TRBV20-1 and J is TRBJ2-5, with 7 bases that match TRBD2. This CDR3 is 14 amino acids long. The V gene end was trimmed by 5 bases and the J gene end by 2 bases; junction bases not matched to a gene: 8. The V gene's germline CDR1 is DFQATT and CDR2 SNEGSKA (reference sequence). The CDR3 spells CSARGVIQQETQYF. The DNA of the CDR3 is TGCAGTGCTCGGGGGGTTATACAACAAGAGACCCAGTACTTC.

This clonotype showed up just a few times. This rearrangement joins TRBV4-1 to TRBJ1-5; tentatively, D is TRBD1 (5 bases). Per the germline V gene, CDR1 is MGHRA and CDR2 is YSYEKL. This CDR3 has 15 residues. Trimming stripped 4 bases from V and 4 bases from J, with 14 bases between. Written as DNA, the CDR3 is TGCGCCAGCAGCCGGGACGTAGCGGGAAATCAGCCCCAGCATTTT. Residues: CASSRDVAGNQPQHF.

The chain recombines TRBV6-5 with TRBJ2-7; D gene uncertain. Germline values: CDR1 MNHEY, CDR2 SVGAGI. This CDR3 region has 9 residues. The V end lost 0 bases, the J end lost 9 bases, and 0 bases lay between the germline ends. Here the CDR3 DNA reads TGTGCCAGCAGTTACTCGCAGTACGTC. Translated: CASSYSQYV.

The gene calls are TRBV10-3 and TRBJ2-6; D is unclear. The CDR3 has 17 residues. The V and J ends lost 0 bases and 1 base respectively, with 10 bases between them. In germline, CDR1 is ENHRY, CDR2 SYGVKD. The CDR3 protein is CAISESAISSGANVLTF. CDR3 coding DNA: TGTGCCATCAGTGAGTCCGCGATCTCGTCTGGGGCCAACGTCCTGACTTTC.

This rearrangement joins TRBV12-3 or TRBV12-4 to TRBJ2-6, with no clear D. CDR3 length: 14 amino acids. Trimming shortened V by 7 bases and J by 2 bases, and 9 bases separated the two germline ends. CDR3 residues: CASTPWAGANVLTF. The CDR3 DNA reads TGTGCCAGCACCCCTTGGGCTGGGGCCAACGTCCTGACTTTC.